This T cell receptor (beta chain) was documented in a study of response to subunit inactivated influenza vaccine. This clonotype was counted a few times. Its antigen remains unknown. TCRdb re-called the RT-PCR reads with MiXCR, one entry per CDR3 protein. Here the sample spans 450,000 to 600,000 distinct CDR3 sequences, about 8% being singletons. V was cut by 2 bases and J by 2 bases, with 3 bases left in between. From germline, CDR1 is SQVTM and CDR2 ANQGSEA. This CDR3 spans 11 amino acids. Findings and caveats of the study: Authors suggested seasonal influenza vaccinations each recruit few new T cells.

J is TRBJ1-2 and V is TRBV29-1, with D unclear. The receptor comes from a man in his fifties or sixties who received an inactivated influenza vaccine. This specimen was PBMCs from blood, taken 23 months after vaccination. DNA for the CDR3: TGCAGCGTTGAACAGAACTATGGCTACACCTTC. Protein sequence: CSVEQNYGYTF.